Following are 4 T cell receptor beta chains from one sample sequenced in a study of T cells after yellow fever vaccination (dated by TCRdb to the late 2010s). The library was generated by 5' RACE. The instrument was an Illumina HiSeq 2500. The raw public reads went through TCRdb reprocessing: fastp at Q25, MiXCR clone calling, in-frame beta chains kept. Entries are consolidated by CDR3 protein sequence, retaining the most common genes and DNA. Here the sample has under 300,000 distinct CDR3 sequences; less than 7.5% occur a single time. 1% to 1.2% of the sample is taken by the ten largest. What this sample's treatment or condition label stands for: live attenuated yellow fever vaccine strain. Source: CD4+ T cells sorted from PBMCs, taken on the day of the yellow fever booster vaccination. All receptors derive from a man aged 30 to 39 who received the YFV17D yellow fever vaccine.

This clonotype was seen only a few times. The CDR3 loop reads CATSRNSNRGGETQYF. In DNA form, the CDR3 reads TGTGCCACCAGCAGAAATTCAAACAGGGGTGGGGAGACCCAGTACTTC. This sequence joins TRBV15 and TRBJ2-5, with 7 bases that match TRBD1. The CDR3 totals 16 residues. V lost 2 bases to trimming and J lost 5 bases; unmatched junction nucleotides: 11. CDR1 LNHNV and CDR2 YYDKDF come from the germline V gene (reference sequence).

This clonotype was recorded at least ten times. This chain joins TRBV5-1 and TRBJ2-3; the D is unclear. This CDR3 comprises 15 residues. Trimming took 4 bases from V and 3 from J, leaving 15 bases between them. The germline gives CDR1 SGHRS, CDR2 YFSETQ. CDR3 protein: CASSLSVEPTDTQYF. Written as DNA, the CDR3 is TGCGCCAGCAGCCTAAGCGTGGAACCTACAGATACGCAGTATTTT.

The chain links TRBV20-1 to TRBJ2-5; D is unclear. CDR3 length equals 11 residues. CDR1 and CDR2 from the germline V gene are DFQATT and SNEGSKA (reference sequence). The ends were cut back, 6 bases at V and 5 bases at J, with 10 bases in the middle. In nucleotides, the CDR3 is TGCAGTGCCCCCGCCGGTGAGACCCAGTACTTC. Its protein product is CSAPAGETQYF.

This clonotype was counted a few times. The chain joins TRBV20-1 to TRBJ2-7; the D is unclear. Trimming cost V 3 bases and J 2 bases, with 11 bases left between them. CDR1 is DFQATT, CDR2 SNEGSKA, per germline (reference sequence). The CDR3 extends over 13 amino acids. DNA of the CDR3: TGCAGTGCTAGCCCAGACCTGGCCTACGAGCAGTACTTC. Translation gives CSASPDLAYEQYF.